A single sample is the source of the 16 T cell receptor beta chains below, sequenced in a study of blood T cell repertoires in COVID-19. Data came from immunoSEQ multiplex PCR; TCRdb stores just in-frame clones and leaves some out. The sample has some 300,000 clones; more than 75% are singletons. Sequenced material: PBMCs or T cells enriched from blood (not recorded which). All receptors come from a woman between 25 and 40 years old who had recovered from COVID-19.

CDR3 sequence: CASSGGIYNEQFF. In DNA, the CDR3 is TGTGCCAGCAGCGGGGGGATCTACAATGAGCAGTTCTTC. The chain combines TRBV5-4 with TRBJ2-1, with D perhaps TRBD2 (6 bases). This CDR3 contains 13 residues. Trimming pared 4 bases from V and 3 bases from J, leaving 8 bases between. Germline CDR1 is SGHNT and CDR2 is YYREEE (reference sequence). Filled out from reference TRBV5-4 and TRBJ2-1, the complete variable domain reads ETGVTQSPTHLIKTRGQQVTLRCSSQSGHNTVSWYQQALGQGPQFIFQYYREEENGRGNFPPRFSGLQFPNYSSELNVNALELDDSALYLCASSGGIYNEQFFGPGTRLTVL.

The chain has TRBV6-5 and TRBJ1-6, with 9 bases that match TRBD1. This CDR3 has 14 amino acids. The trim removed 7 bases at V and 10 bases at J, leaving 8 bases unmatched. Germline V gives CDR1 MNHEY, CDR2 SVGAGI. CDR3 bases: TGTGCCAGCACCGGGACAGGGTACGGGTCACCCCTCCACTTT. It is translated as CASTGTGYGSPLHF.

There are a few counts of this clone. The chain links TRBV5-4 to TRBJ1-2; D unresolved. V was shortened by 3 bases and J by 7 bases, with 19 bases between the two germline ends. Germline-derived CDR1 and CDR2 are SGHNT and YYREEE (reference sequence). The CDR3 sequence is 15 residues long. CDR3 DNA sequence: TGTGCCAGCAGCTACCGGACGGCTTCTGGAGGTGGCTACACCTTC. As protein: CASSYRTASGGGYTF.

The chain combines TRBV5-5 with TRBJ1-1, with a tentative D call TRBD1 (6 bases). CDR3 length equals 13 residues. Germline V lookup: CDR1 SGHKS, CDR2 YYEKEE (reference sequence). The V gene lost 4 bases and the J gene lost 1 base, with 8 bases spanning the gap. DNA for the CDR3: TGTGCCAGCAGCAGGGGGAAGAACACTGAAGCTTTCTTT. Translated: CASSRGKNTEAFF.

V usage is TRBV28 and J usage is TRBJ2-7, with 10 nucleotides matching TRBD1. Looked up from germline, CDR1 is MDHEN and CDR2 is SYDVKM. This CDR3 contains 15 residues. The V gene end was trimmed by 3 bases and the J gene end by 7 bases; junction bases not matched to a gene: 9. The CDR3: CASSFPGTGVREQYF. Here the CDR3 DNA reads TGTGCCAGCAGTTTCCCAGGGACAGGGGTCAGGGAGCAGTACTTC. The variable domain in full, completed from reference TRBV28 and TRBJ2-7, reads DVKVTQSSRYLVKRTGEKVFLECVQDMDHENMFWYRQDPGLGLRLIYFSYDVKMKEKGDIPEGYSVSREKKERFSLILESASTNQTSMYLCASSFPGTGVREQYFGPGTRLTVT.

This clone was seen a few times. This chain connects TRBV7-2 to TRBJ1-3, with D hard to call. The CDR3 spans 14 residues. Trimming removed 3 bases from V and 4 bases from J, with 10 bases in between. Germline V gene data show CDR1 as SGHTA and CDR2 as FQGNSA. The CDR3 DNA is TGTGCCAGCAGCTTCGAGACAACCGGAAACACCATATATTTT. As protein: CASSFETTGNTIYF.

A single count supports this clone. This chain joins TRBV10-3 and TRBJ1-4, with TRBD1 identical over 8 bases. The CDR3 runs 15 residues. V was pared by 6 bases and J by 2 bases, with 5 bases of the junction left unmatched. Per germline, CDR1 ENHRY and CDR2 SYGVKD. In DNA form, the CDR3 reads TGTGCCATCAGCTCACAGGGGGGTACTAATGAAAAACTGTTTTTT. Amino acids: CAISSQGGTNEKLFF.

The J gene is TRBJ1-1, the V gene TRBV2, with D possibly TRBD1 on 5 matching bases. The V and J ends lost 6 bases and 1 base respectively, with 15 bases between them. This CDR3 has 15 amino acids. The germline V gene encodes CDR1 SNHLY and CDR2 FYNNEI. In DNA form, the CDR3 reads TGTGCCAGCAGGGGCCAGGGCTTTGAGAACACTGAAGCTTTCTTT. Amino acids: CASRGQGFENTEAFF.

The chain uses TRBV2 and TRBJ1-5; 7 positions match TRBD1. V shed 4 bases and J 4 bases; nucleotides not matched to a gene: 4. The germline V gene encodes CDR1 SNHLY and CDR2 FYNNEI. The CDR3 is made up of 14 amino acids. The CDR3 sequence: CASSAVQGNQPQHF. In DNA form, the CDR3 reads TGTGCCAGCAGTGCCGTACAGGGGAATCAGCCCCAGCATTTT.

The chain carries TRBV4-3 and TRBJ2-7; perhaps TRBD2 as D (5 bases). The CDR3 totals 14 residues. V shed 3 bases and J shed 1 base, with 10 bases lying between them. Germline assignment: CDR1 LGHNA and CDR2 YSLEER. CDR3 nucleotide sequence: TGCGCCAGCAGCCAGGTTTCGGGATCCTACGAGCAGTACTTC. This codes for CASSQVSGSYEQYF.

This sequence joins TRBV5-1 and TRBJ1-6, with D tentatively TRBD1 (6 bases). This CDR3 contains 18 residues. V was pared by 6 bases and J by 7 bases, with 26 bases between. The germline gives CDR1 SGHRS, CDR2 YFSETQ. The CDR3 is CASTPLPQGPGRNSPLHF. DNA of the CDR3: TGCGCCAGCACACCGTTACCACAGGGACCGGGGCGGAATTCACCCCTCCACTTT.

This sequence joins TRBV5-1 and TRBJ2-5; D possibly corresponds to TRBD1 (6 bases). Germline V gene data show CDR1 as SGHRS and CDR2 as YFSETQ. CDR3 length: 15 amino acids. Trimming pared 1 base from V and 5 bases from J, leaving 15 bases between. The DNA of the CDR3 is TGCGCCAGCAGCTTGACAACAGGGAAAGGGGAGACCCAGTACTTC. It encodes CASSLTTGKGETQYF.

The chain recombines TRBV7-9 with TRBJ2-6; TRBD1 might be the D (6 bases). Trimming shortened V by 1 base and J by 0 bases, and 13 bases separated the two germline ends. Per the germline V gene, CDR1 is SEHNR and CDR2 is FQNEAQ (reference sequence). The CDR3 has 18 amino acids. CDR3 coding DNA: TGTGCCAGCAGCTTAGGGGACACGGTCCTCTCTGGGGCCAACGTCCTGACTTTC. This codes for CASSLGDTVLSGANVLTF.

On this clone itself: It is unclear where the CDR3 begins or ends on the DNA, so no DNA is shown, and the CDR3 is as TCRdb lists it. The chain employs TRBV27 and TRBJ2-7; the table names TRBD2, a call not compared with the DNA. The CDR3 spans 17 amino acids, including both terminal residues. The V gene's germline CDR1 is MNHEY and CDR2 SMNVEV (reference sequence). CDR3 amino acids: CARHSVLLCQLGGGQYF.

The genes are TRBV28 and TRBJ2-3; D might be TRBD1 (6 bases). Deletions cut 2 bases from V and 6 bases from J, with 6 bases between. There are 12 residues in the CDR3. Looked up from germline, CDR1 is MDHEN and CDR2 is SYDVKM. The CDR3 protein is CASSLQGDTQYF. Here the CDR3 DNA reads TGTGCCAGCAGTTTACAGGGGGATACGCAGTATTTT.

The CDR3 DNA is TGTGCCAGCAGCGCTGATCTAGAACCCTATAATTCACCCCTCCACTTT. Encoded protein: CASSADLEPYNSPLHF. V is TRBV2 and J is TRBJ1-6; D not certain. The CDR3 has 16 residues. Germline CDR1 and CDR2: SNHLY and FYNNEI. V shed 6 bases and J shed 2 bases, with 14 bases lying between them.